This TCR beta chain was documented in a study of Graves' ophthalmopathy and Graves' hyperthyroidism. The authors amplified TCR beta CDR3 regions, and they did so from RNA transcripts for repertoire sequencing. HTBI primers primed a first-round RT-PCR, and a second-round multiplex PCR followed. In TCRdb, the multiplex PCR reads were re-called with MiXCR into one record per CDR3 protein. The table records 600,000 to 700,000 distinct CDR3 sequences, 35% to 50% of them present only once. Per the germline V gene, CDR1 is MGHDK and CDR2 is SYGVNS. The J segment lost 5 bases and the V segment lost 5 bases, leaving 7 bases of the junction unmatched. The CDR3 loop spans 14 amino acids. Ophthalmopathy was moderately-to-severely active, CAS at least 3, NOSPECS at least 4, lasting under 3 months. The PBMC fraction was derived from about 9.2 ml of fresh peripheral blood.

The gene calls are TRBV25-1 and TRBJ1-2; 8 nucleotides align to TRBD1. The sequence was collected from an adult man with Graves' ophthalmopathy. Specimen: peripheral blood. The CDR3 nucleotides are TGTGCCAGCAGTCCGACGGACAGGGAGTATGGCTACACCTTC. Translated: CASSPTDREYGYTF.